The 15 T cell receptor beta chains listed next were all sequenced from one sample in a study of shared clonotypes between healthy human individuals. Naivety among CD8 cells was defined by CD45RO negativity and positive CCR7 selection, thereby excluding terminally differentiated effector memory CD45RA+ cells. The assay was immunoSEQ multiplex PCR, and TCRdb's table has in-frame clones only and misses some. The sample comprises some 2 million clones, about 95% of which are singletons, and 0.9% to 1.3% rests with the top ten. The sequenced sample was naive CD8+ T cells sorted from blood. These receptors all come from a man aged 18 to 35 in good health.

CDR3 loop: CASSPAKGLGSHTEAFF. The CDR3 bases are TGCGCCAGCAGCCCCGCGAAAGGCCTCGGCAGCCACACTGAAGCTTTCTTT. The chain joins TRBV4-1 to TRBJ1-1; D unclear. Trimming cost V 4 bases and J 3 bases, with 21 bases left between them. Germline V gene lookup returns CDR1 MGHRA and CDR2 YSYEKL. The CDR3 has 17 amino acids.

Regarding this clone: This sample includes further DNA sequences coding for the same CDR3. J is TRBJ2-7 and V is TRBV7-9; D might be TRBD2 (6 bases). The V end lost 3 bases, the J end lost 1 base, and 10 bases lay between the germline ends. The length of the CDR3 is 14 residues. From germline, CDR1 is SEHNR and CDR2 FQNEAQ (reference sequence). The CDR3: CASSLGGESYEQYF. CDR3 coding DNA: TGTGCCAGCAGCTTGGGGGGAGAATCCTACGAGCAGTACTTC.

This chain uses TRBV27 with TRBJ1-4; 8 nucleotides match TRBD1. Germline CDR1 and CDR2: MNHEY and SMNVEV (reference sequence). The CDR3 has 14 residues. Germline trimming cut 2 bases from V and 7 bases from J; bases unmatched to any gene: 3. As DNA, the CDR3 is TGTGCCAGCAGTTTACAGGGGGCGGCTGAAAAACTGTTTTTT. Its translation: CASSLQGAAEKLFF.

The DNA of the CDR3 is TGTGCCAGCAGCCACCCGGTTAGGGACAATGAGCAGTTCTTC. Translated, it gives CASSHPVRDNEQFF. The genes are TRBV7-9 and TRBJ2-1; D not resolved. This CDR3 comprises 14 residues. In germline, CDR1 is SEHNR, CDR2 FQNEAQ (reference sequence). The V end lost 5 bases, the J end lost 5 bases, and 13 bases lay between the germline ends. The variable domain in full, with the rest retrieved from reference TRBV7-9 and TRBJ2-1, is DTGVSQNPRHKITKRGQNVTFRCDPISEHNRLYWYRQTLGQGPEFLTYFQNEAQLEKSRLLSDRFSAERPKGSFSTLEIQRTEQGDSAMYLCASSHPVRDNEQFFGPGTRLTVL.

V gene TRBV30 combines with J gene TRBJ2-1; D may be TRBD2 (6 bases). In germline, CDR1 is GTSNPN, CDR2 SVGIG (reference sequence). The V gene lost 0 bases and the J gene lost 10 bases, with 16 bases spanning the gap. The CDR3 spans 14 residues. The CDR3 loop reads CAWSVSSEMVEQFF. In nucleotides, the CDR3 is TGTGCCTGGAGTGTGTCTAGCGAAATGGTAGAGCAGTTCTTC.

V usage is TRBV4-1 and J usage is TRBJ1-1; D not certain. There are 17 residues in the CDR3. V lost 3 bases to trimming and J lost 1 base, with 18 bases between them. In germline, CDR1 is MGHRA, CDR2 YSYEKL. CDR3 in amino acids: CASSQSSSDSWNTEAFF. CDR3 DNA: TGCGCCAGCAGCCAGTCTTCTTCGGACTCCTGGAACACTGAAGCTTTCTTT.

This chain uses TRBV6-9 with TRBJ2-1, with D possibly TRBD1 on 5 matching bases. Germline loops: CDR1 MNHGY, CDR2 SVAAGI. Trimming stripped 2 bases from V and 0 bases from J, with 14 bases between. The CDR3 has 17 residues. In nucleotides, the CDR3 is TGTGCCAGCAGTTATAGGCTAGTCGACAGCTCCTACAATGAGCAGTTCTTC. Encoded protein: CASSYRLVDSSYNEQFF.

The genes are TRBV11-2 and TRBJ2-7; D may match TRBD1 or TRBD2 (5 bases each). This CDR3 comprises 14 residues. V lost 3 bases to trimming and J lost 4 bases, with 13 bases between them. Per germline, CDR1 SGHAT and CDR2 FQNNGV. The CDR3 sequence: CASSFGAGPYEQYF. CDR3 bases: TGTGCCAGCAGCTTTGGGGCGGGCCCTTACGAGCAGTACTTC.

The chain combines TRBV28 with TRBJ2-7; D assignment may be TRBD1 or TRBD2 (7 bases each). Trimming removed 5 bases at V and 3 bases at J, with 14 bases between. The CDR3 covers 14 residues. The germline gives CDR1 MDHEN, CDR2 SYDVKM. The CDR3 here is CASSPQGGLYEQYF. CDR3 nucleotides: TGTGCCAGCAGTCCCCAGGGGGGGCTCTACGAGCAGTACTTC.

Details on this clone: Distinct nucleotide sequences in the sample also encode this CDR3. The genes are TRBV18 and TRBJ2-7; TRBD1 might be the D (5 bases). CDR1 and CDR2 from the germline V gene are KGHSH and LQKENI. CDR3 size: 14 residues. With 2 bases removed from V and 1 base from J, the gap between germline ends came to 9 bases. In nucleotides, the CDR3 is TGTGCCAGCTCACCAGTGGCAGGGTCCTACGAGCAGTACTTC. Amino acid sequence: CASSPVAGSYEQYF.

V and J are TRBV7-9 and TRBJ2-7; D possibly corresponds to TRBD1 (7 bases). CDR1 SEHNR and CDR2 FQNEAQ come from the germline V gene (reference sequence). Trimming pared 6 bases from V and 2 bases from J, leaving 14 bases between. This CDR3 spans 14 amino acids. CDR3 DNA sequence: TGTGCCAGCAGTTCCAGGGGGGTGGCCTACGAGCAGTACTTC. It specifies CASSSRGVAYEQYF.

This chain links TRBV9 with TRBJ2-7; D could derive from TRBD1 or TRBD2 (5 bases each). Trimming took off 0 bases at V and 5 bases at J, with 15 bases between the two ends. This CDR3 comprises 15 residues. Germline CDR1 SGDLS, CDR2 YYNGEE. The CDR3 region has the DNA TGTGCCAGCAGCGTAGCTGGGACCCCTGGGCACGAGCAGTACTTC. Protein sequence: CASSVAGTPGHEQYF. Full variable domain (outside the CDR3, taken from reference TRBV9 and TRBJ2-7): DSGVTQTPKHLITATGQRVTLRCSPRSGDLSVYWYQQSLDQGLQFLIQYYNGEERAKGNILERFSAQQFPDLHSELNLSSLELGDSALYFCASSVAGTPGHEQYFGPGTRLTVT.

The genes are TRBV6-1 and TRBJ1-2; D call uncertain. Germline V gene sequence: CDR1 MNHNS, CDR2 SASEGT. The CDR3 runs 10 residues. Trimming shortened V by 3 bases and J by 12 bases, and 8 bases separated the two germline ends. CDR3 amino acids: CASSEGKDTF. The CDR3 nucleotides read TGTGCCAGCAGTGAGGGAAAGGACACCTTC.

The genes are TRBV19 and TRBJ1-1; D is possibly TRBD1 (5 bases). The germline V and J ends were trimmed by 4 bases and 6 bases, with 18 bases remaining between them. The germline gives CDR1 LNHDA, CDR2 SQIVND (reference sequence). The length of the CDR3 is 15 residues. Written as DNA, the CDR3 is TGTGCCAGTAGTAGGGACTCCTTAGACCCTTCTGAAGCTTTCTTT. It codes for CASSRDSLDPSEAFF.

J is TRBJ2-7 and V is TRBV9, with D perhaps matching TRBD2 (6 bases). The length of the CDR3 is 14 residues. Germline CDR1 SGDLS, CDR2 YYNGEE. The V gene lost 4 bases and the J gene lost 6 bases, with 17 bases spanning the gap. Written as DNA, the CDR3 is TGTGCCAGCAGCCCGGGACCTTCGGGGGTCGAGCAGTACTTC. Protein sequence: CASSPGPSGVEQYF.